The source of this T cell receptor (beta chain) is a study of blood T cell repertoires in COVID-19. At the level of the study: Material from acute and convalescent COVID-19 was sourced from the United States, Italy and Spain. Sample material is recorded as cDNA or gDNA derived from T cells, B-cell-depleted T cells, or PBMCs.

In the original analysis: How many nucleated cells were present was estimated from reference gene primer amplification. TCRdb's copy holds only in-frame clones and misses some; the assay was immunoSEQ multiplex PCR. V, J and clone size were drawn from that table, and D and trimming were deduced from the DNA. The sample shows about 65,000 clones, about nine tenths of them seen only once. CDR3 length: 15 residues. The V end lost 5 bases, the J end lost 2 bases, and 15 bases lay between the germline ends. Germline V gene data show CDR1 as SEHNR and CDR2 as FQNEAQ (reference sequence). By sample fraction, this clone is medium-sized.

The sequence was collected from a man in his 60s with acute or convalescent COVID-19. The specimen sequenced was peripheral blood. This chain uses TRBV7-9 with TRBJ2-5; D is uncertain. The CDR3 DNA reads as TGTGCCAGCAGCCTTACCTCAGGAACACAAGAGACCCAGTACTTC. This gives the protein CASSLTSGTQETQYF.